This T cell receptor (beta chain) was captured by sequencing in a study of T cell changes during pregnancy in multiple sclerosis (dated by TCRdb to between 2017 and 2020). Regarding the study in general: The study looked at changes in the T cell repertoire across pregnancy in women with multiple sclerosis.

A remark on this clone: Which antigen it targets is not known. There are no base qualities to consult, and no much larger clone falls within one base.

The method was the immunoSEQ multiplex PCR assay. TCRdb limited this immuneACCESS table to in-frame rearrangements with V and J called. A share of clones is missing; checked studies link under half to unresolved V genes, and the rest is unexplained. The sample profile shows about 52,000 clones; 80% to 95% of them were found once. Of the sample, around 0.16% is held by the ten largest clones. V is reduced by 0 bases and J by 3 bases, leaving a spacing of 6 bases between them. From the cysteine up to the phenylalanine, the CDR3 has a length of 13 residues. The entry retains the CDR3 DNA only, 39 bases that are in frame from base 1. The germline V gene gives CDR1 as KGHSH and CDR2 as LQKENI.

Here the chain combines TRBV18 and TRBJ2-7, with no D gene named confidently. Sample: CD4+ T cells from peripheral blood mononuclear cells, taken after pregnancy. The sequence came from a female donor in good health, enrolled as a control in a pregnancy study. The CDR3 loop reads CASSPPVSYEQYF. The DNA sequence follows: TGTGCCAGCTCACCACCGGTCAGCTACGAGCAGTACTTC.